This T cell receptor (beta chain) was captured by sequencing in a study of cytomegalovirus exposure and HLA in healthy donors (dated by TCRdb to about 2017). Some background on the complete study: In an earlier analysis of some 610 of the donors, less than 350 Gb of sequence data and 117 million unique TCR beta sequences from about 180 million T cells were reported. An early release that covered about 600 HLA-typed donors contained about 290 gigabases of sequencing data and 75 million to 100 million unique TCR sequences. Of the roughly 410 genotyped donors, over 80% were placed in the genetic ancestry cluster associated with self-reported Caucasian donors. The aim of the study was to test whether cataloging public T cell receptors could identify signatures of past pathogen exposure. The study used immunosequencing to profile the T cell repertoires of about 670 subjects and linked those repertoires to cytomegalovirus serostatus. Along with the roughly 710-subject first cohort, a separate validation cohort of 120 different subjects was used. To predict cytomegalovirus infection status, the study brought together high-throughput TCR immunosequencing, statistical association of individual TCRs with disease status, and machine learning. To study patterns of TCR occurrence, a later analysis re-analyzed previously published TCR beta repertoires from just over 650 donors and added high-resolution HLA genotyping. In the later analysis, no new phenotypic data were used to find candidate immune exposures; instead, reliance was placed on TCR beta sequences and their occurrence across donors. An earlier analysis of approximately 500 of the donors applied high-throughput TCR beta sequencing to assess whether each TCR beta V gene segment acted as functional or pseudogenic. Donor age, sex, ethnicity and CMV serostatus were collected together with the repertoire data. Genome-wide SNP genotypes for about 55% of the roughly 670 donors were used in a later genetic analysis, which treated that subset as a discovery cohort. Every discovery cohort repertoire had been produced on one sequencing platform. HLA typing covered class I and class II loci at four-digit resolution. The number of typed donors differed by locus: about 620-640 for A, B, C, DRB1 and DQB1; 500 to 550 for DQA1; over 600 for DPA1; and around 470 for DPB1. Roughly five DR-DQ haplotypes were handled as single units for association and clustering, since linkage in the cohort was strong. On average, approximately 250,000 unique TCR beta nucleotide sequences were sequenced per donor among a few hundred genotyped donors of the cohort, with 15% to 20% of those sequences being non-productive.

Of note for this clone: This receptor's antigen is unknown. Within one base of it there is no much larger clone, and no base qualities were kept.

The germline V gene provides CDR1 SGHVS and CDR2 FQNEAQ. Its CDR3 holds 15 amino acids, cysteine through phenylalanine. Just the 45-base CDR3 DNA is kept, in frame starting at base 1. V loses 3 bases at its end and J loses 7 bases; junction bases beyond the gene matches: 7. Receptor amplification or capture employed the immunoSEQ multiplex PCR assay. The multiplex PCR relied on a mix of 60 forward primers for TCR Vbeta segments and 13 reverse primers for TCR Jbeta segments. A multiplex PCR assay on genomic DNA amplified the CDR3 region of rearranged TCR beta genes. The amplified TCR beta libraries were sequenced on the Illumina HiSeq System as 87-base-pair reads. As for the authors' bioinformatics: A later analysis counted tens of millions of unique TCR beta chains across the 666 repertoires, and approximately 11 million of these chains were shared by at least two donors. A nearest-neighbor algorithm error-corrected the raw reads and collapsed the reads into unique sequences, merging closely related sequences to remove PCR and sequencing errors. Alignment of CDR3 sequences to IMGT reference sequences was used to assign V, D and J gene segments. Each retained sequence needed at least a six-nucleotide match to both a V gene segment and a J gene segment. A rearrangement counted as productive if the CDR3 had no stop codons and remained in frame with V and J, and every other rearrangement counted as non-productive. Following IMGT convention, CDR3 was defined as the stretch from the second conserved V-encoded cysteine to the conserved J-encoded phenylalanine. The earlier analysis of some 600 of the donors excluded sequences that lacked an unambiguous match to a single V gene segment. An earlier analysis of 587 of the donors called V segments functional above 56.7% productive rearrangements and segregating when the between-donor standard deviation exceeded 5%. A statistical classification framework was built for diagnosing cytomegalovirus status from the catalog of TCR beta chain sequences. V and J gene assignment, in a later analysis, came from comparing TCR nucleotide sequences with IMGT/GENE-DB human TR gene sequences. The TCRdist pipeline was used in a later analysis to assign CDR3 sequences and most-parsimonious VDJ recombination scenarios. In a later analysis, each TCR beta chain was defined by its CDR3 amino acid sequence together with its V-gene family, and reads without a unique V-gene family were excluded. As a way to deal with suspected cross-contamination and a sequencing artifact, a later analysis dropped roughly 600 nucleotide sequences that were highly shared and had low generation probability. In a later analysis, a clonal expansion index for each public chain was calculated from normalized within-repertoire ranks of inferred template counts. In a later analysis, generation probabilities were computed using a VDJ recombination model fitted to out-of-frame rearrangements, and the results were checked against IGoR. Hypergeometric tests were used in a later analysis to score TCR-TCR, TCR-HLA and TCR-CMV co-occurrence, with a repertoire-size bias correction applied to the TCR pairs. In a later analysis, false discovery rates were estimated by permuting HLA or CMV assignments 20 times. In a later analysis, co-occurring TCRs were grouped using DBSCAN, with TCRdist sequence similarity added in when clustering inside HLA-allele-positive subsets. Co-occurrence clustering excluded repertoires with fewer than 30,000 or more than 120,000 public chains, plus five with anomalous nucleotide sharing. Here the immuneACCESS table is served through TCRdb, limited to in-frame sequences with V and J called. Missing clones are a known gap in these copies; in checked studies unresolved V genes cover under half, and the rest lacks a known reason. For V, J and clone size, that table is used; D and trimming come from the DNA. In all, the sample holds 82,000 or so clones, and around 10% of those were seen once. The top ten clonotypes cover approximately 23% of the sample.

On the study overall, not on this receptor specifically: Assigning TCR associations to individual alleles was difficult when HLA alleles, especially DR and DQ, strongly co-occurred. Because the 87-base-pair reads could not distinguish some IMGT-functional V segments, including TRBV6-2 and TRBV6-3, those segments were excluded. This cohort had only TCR beta chains sequenced, and the lack of alpha or paired-chain data limited which features could be detected. The presence/absence analyses assumed that sequencing depth was roughly uniform across donors, and that assumption may not be true. In a later analysis, the rate of TCR association differed among HLA loci, with DRB1 alleles having the most associated TCRs and HLA-C alleles having the fewest. Several of the top co-occurrence clusters appeared to be linked to parvovirus B19, influenza, CMV and Epstein-Barr virus, according to a later analysis. Around 16 rarely observed V segments, including chromosome 9 orphons, were excluded from the earlier analysis of a few hundred of the donors because counts were too low. The authors suggested that the approach could potentially be generalized to other disease states and immunological phenotypes. In vitro tests confirmed that a few of the cytomegalovirus-associated TCR beta chains recognize cytomegalovirus antigens. The classifier was reported to diagnose cytomegalovirus status with high specificity and sensitivity in both the original cohort and the validation cohort. In the study, approximately 160 TCR beta chains were listed as associated with cytomegalovirus. In an earlier analysis of about 540 of the donors, most TCR beta V segments were observed in productive rearrangements about 87% or about 30% of the time, broadly matching IMGT annotations. A further reported finding was that TCR beta sequences accurately predicted the HLA-A and HLA-B alleles for most subjects in the first cohort. According to a later genetic analysis, donors in an Asian-associated ancestry cluster had fewer N-insertions in productive TCRs than the approximately 690-donor mean. In a later analysis, most CMV-associated TCR beta chains were found to appear HLA-restricted, with HLA associations seemingly driven largely by CMV exposure. In a later analysis, 15,000 to 20,000 TCR beta sequences were associated with specific HLA alleles at a false discovery rate of 0.05. Correlated functional status among segregating V segments might be attributable to linkage disequilibrium, but an unknown experimental factor could not be ruled out. In a later genetic analysis, a missense DCLRE1C variant was associated with V-gene and J-gene trimming of TCR beta chains, and the association was replicated in an independent cohort. Compared with equally common non-associated chains, HLA-associated TCR beta chains in a later analysis were more clonally expanded and had lower generation probabilities. A cluster of highly shared sequence variants was judged likely to be a technical artifact of the sequencing pipeline. Across donors, most TCR sequences were observed very rarely, whereas some public TCRs were present in many individuals. Because HLA typing was unavailable for some donors at each locus, only the typed subset was used in association tests. For the cohort, immune exposure information was limited to CMV serostatus.

In total, fewer than 750 healthy bone marrow donors made up the cohort. At the time of sampling, all cohort members were nominally healthy, though unrecorded immune exposures were likely present. The donor tested CMV seropositive, placing the donor among the roughly 300 seropositive members of the cohort. A peripheral blood sample was collected from each donor, and TCR beta sequencing was performed on peripheral blood mononuclear cells. Genomic DNA was extracted from the blood cell samples with the Qiagen DNeasy Blood Extraction Kit. The origin of this receptor is a man in his 60s in good health and CMV-seropositive. The chain uses TRBV7-8 and TRBJ2-1; 9 bases in the junction line up with TRBD1. Sequences were obtained from PBMCs. At the DNA level, the sequence is TGTGCCAGCAGCTTCCGGGACAGGGTTTCGAATGAGCAGTTCTTC. The encoded protein is CASSFRDRVSNEQFF.